The 7 T cell receptor beta chains below all came from one sample that was sequenced in a study of T cells after somatic rescue of genetic block. Libraries were prepared by immunoSEQ multiplex PCR; TCRdb keeps only in-frame clonotypes and omits some of them. The table includes more than 9,000 clones, around 74% detected once. Material: peripheral blood mononuclear cells (PBMCs). These TCRs come from a boy younger than 18.

The CDR3 protein is CASSLAAGTDTQYF. CDR3 sequence (DNA): TGCGCCAGCAGTCTAGCGGCGGGCACAGATACGCAGTATTTT. This rearrangement joins TRBV5-1 to TRBJ2-3; 7 nucleotides agree with TRBD2. Germline V CDR1 and CDR2: SGHRS, YFSETQ. The length of the CDR3 is 14 residues. V shed 5 bases, J shed 1 base, and the junction held 4 bases outside the gene matches.

By share of the sample, this clone is medium-sized. Other DNA sequences in this specimen translate into the identical CDR3. The chain couples TRBV15 to TRBJ2-1, with 11 bases that match TRBD2. CDR1 and CDR2 (germline): LNHNV, YYDKDF (reference sequence). This CDR3 has 15 residues. J lost 7 bases, V lost 3 bases, and 5 bases had no gene match. The CDR3 region is CATSRGSGGANEQFF. CDR3 DNA sequence: TGTGCCACCAGCAGGGGTAGCGGGGGGGCGAATGAGCAGTTCTTC.

V gene TRBV7-3 combines with J gene TRBJ2-4; D is possibly TRBD1 (5 bases). The CDR3 runs to 13 residues. Trimming shortened V by 3 bases and J by 9 bases, and 12 bases separated the two germline ends. Germline loops: CDR1 SGHTA, CDR2 FQGTGA. The CDR3 DNA sequence: TGTGCCAGCAGCTTGGACACTTGGGGCATTCAGTACTTC. It yields the protein CASSLDTWGIQYF. The full variable domain, rest sourced from reference TRBV7-3 and TRBJ2-4, is GAGVSQTPSNKVTEKGKYVELRCDPISGHTALYWYRQSLGQGPEFLIYFQGTGAADDSGLPNDRFFAVRPEGSVSTLKIQRTERGDSAVYLCASSLDTWGIQYFGAGTRLSVL.

CDR3 region: CASRAQGNTEAFF. Written as DNA, the CDR3 is TGTGCCAGCAGAGCTCAGGGGAACACTGAAGCTTTCTTT. The gene calls are TRBV25-1 and TRBJ1-1; D perhaps matches TRBD1 (5 bases). Germline V CDR1 and CDR2: MGHDK, SYGVNS. The CDR3 sequence is 13 residues long. V shed 6 bases and J shed 1 base, with 9 bases lying between them.

This chain links TRBV7-2 with TRBJ2-3, with 14 bases fitting TRBD2. CDR1 is SGHTA and CDR2 is FQGNSA in the germline V gene. Losses at the gene ends were 0 bases for V and 5 bases for J; bases not matched to a gene: 4. This CDR3 is built from 17 residues. The CDR3 here is CASSLAGLAGGKDTQYF. In DNA, the CDR3 is TGTGCCAGCAGCTTAGCAGGACTAGCGGGAGGAAAAGATACGCAGTATTTT. The full variable domain, completed using reference TRBV7-2 and TRBJ2-3, is GAGVSQSPSNKVTEKGKDVELRCDPISGHTALYWYRQSLGQGLEFLIYFQGNSAPDKSGLPSDRFSAERTGGSVSTLTIQRTQQEDSAVYLCASSLAGLAGGKDTQYFGPGTRLTVL.

The rearrangement joins TRBV27 to TRBJ1-5, with D perhaps matching TRBD1 (5 bases). Germline V gene lookup returns CDR1 MNHEY and CDR2 SMNVEV (reference sequence). CDR3 length: 15 amino acids. The ends were cut back, 5 bases at V and 4 bases at J, with 15 bases in the middle. CDR3 coding DNA: TGTGCCAGCAGTAAACACATCCAGGGAAATCAGCCCCAGCATTTT. Protein sequence: CASSKHIQGNQPQHF.

This sequence joins TRBV28 and TRBJ1-6; the D is unclear. The CDR3 is 17 amino acids. V lost 4 bases to trimming and J lost 3 bases, with 16 bases between them. Looked up from germline, CDR1 is MDHEN and CDR2 is SYDVKM. The CDR3 is CASSWIPDGYYNSPLHF. CDR3 coding DNA: TGTGCCAGCAGTTGGATTCCGGACGGTTACTATAATTCACCCCTCCACTTT. The full variable domain, with the rest looked up from reference TRBV28 and TRBJ1-6, is DVKVTQSSRYLVKRTGEKVFLECVQDMDHENMFWYRQDPGLGLRLIYFSYDVKMKEKGDIPEGYSVSREKKERFSLILESASTNQTSMYLCASSWIPDGYYNSPLHFGNGTRLTVT.